This T cell receptor beta chain was sequenced for a study of shared T cell receptors in the human thymus. Libraries were prepared by immunoSEQ multiplex PCR; TCRdb keeps only in-frame clonotypes and omits some of them. This sample has about 660,000 clones; approximately 90% occur once, and the top ten carry 0.01%. V was trimmed by 0 bases and J by 7 bases, leaving 11 bases between them. This CDR3 comprises 14 residues. The V gene's germline CDR1 is SGHDN and CDR2 FVKESK. The same specimen was also included in a second study, on human thymus T cells. In that study: Corrective cardiac surgery supplied the resected thymus tissue. Among thymic and blood repertoires, usage of V and J genes appeared biased. Related studies found that unrelated individuals share highly overlapping thymic repertoires.

The chain combines TRBV14 with TRBJ2-3; D possibly corresponds to TRBD2 (5 bases). The sample was thymocytes. The sequence derives from a boy under two years old with a congenital heart defect. The CDR3, as DNA: TGTGCCAGCAGCCAAGAAACCGGAGGCCATACGCAGTATTTT. It is translated as CASSQETGGHTQYF.